These 26 T cell receptor beta chains originate from one sample sequenced in a study of shared clonotypes between healthy human individuals. TCRdb's table, derived via immunoSEQ multiplex PCR, lists solely in-frame clones and lacks some. The data contain around 2.1 million clones, more than 90% of them singletons. Sequencing was carried out using naive CD4+ T cells sorted from blood. Subset indicated: CD45RA+ positively selected. These TCRs come from a man aged 18 to 29 in good health.

In the case of this clone: Different DNA sequences within this sample yield the same CDR3. The chain carries TRBV5-1 and TRBJ2-1; D unresolved. From germline, CDR1 is SGHRS and CDR2 YFSETQ. The CDR3 totals 15 residues. V dropped 0 bases and J dropped 0 bases, with 7 bases sitting between them. The CDR3: CASSLGESSYNEQFF. CDR3 in DNA: TGCGCCAGCAGCTTGGGTGAGAGCTCCTACAATGAGCAGTTCTTC.

V and J are TRBV19 and TRBJ1-6; D may be TRBD1 (5 bases). CDR3 length: 16 amino acids. Germline CDR1 and CDR2: LNHDA and SQIVND (reference sequence). Trimming stripped 2 bases from V and 1 base from J, with 9 bases between. CDR3 region: CASSISQGSYNSPLHF. CDR3 DNA: TGTGCCAGTAGTATATCCCAGGGATCCTATAATTCACCCCTCCACTTT. The variable domain in full, with the rest retrieved from reference TRBV19 and TRBJ1-6, is DGGITQSPKYLFRKEGQNVTLSCEQNLNHDAMYWYRQDPGQGLRLIYYSQIVNDFQKGDIAEGYSVSREKKESFPLTVTSAQKNPTAFYLCASSISQGSYNSPLHFGNGTRLTVT.

The gene calls are TRBV6-5 and TRBJ2-7, with D unresolved. CDR1 and CDR2 from the germline V gene are MNHEY and SVGAGI. V shed 5 bases and J shed 3 bases, with 11 bases lying between them. The CDR3 runs to 13 residues. CDR3 in amino acids: CASSPRPYYEQYF. DNA for the CDR3: TGTGCCAGCAGTCCCCGTCCATACTACGAGCAGTACTTC.

This clone showed up just once. The V call is TRBV11-1, the J call TRBJ2-2, with 8 nucleotides matching TRBD1. Germline trimming cut 0 bases from V and 1 base from J; bases unmatched to any gene: 4. Germline CDR1 SGHAT, CDR2 FQDESV (reference sequence). This CDR3 has 17 amino acids. The CDR3 DNA is TGTGCCAGCAGCTTAGCCCCGGGACAGGTGAACACCGGGGAGCTGTTTTTT. This encodes CASSLAPGQVNTGELFF. Looking up the rest from reference TRBV11-1 and TRBJ2-2 gives the full variable domain: EAEVAQSPRYKITEKSQAVAFWCDPISGHATLYWYRQILGQGPELLVQFQDESVVDDSQLPKDRFSAERLKGVDSTLKIQPAELGDSAMYLCASSLAPGQVNTGELFFGEGSRLTVL.

A remark on this clone: Other DNA sequences in the sample encode the same CDR3. J is TRBJ1-2 and V is TRBV7-2, with 8 bases fitting TRBD1. The length of the CDR3 is 14 residues. The germline CDR1 and CDR2 sequences are SGHTA and FQGNSA. Germline trimming cut 1 base from V and 2 bases from J; bases unmatched to any gene: 0. The CDR3 reads CASSLGTGNYGYTF. The CDR3 DNA is TGTGCCAGCAGCTTAGGGACAGGGAACTATGGCTACACCTTC. The variable domain in full, completed from reference TRBV7-2 and TRBJ1-2, reads GAGVSQSPSNKVTEKGKDVELRCDPISGHTALYWYRQSLGQGLEFLIYFQGNSAPDKSGLPSDRFSAERTGGSVSTLTIQRTQQEDSAVYLCASSLGTGNYGYTFGSGTRLTVV.

The rearrangement uses TRBV28 and TRBJ2-5; no reliable D call. Germline-derived CDR1 and CDR2 are MDHEN and SYDVKM. The CDR3 sequence is 15 residues long. V lost 4 bases to trimming and J lost 3 bases, with 15 bases between them. This CDR3 is CASSSRFGVKETQYF. The CDR3 DNA sequence: TGTGCCAGCAGTTCAAGATTTGGCGTGAAAGAGACCCAGTACTTC.

V is TRBV6-5 and J is TRBJ2-3, with D tentatively TRBD1 or TRBD2 (6 bases each). Trimming pared 7 bases from V and 2 bases from J, leaving 16 bases between. The germline CDR1 and CDR2 sequences are MNHEY and SVGAGI. The CDR3 runs to 15 residues. CDR3 sequence (DNA): TGTGCCAGCACTCAGACGGGGGCCCACACAGATACGCAGTATTTT. It specifies CASTQTGAHTDTQYF.

The chain employs TRBV7-8 and TRBJ2-5; maybe TRBD2 (6 bases). V was shortened by 7 bases and J by 3 bases, with 12 bases between the two germline ends. Germline V CDR1 and CDR2: SGHVS, FQNEAQ. The CDR3 is 13 residues long. Here the CDR3 DNA reads TGTGCCAGCACCGCGGGACCGAAAGAGACCCAGTACTTC. Amino acid sequence: CASTAGPKETQYF.

This chain links TRBV5-4 with TRBJ1-2; 7 bases line up with TRBD1. V lost 2 bases and J lost 4; bases outside the gene matches: 2. Germline V gives CDR1 SGHNT, CDR2 YYREEE (reference sequence). CDR3 length: 13 residues. The CDR3 DNA sequence: TGTGCCAGCAGCTTTGACAGGGCCTATGGCTACACCTTC. It is translated as CASSFDRAYGYTF.

The V gene is TRBV10-3, the J gene TRBJ2-3, with D maybe TRBD2 (6 bases). The V gene's germline CDR1 is ENHRY and CDR2 SYGVKD. The CDR3 length is 15 residues. The germline V and J ends were trimmed by 7 bases and 0 bases, with 14 bases remaining between them. The CDR3 DNA is TGTGCCATCAACCCGCAGGGAGGCAGCACAGATACGCAGTATTTT. Translation: CAINPQGGSTDTQYF.

The rearrangement uses TRBV15 and TRBJ2-2, with 9 bases matching TRBD1. The CDR3 consists of 14 residues. With V trimmed by 6 bases and J by 3 bases, 2 bases remained unmatched. From germline, CDR1 is LNHNV and CDR2 YYDKDF (reference sequence). The CDR3 is CATRRTGDTGELFF. The CDR3 nucleotides read TGTGCCACCAGAAGGACAGGGGACACCGGGGAGCTGTTTTTT.

The chain is built from TRBV5-6 and TRBJ2-1, with TRBD2 as a possible D gene (6 bases). The CDR3 spans 16 residues. Trimming left V 2 bases short and J 3 bases short, with 15 bases between. Germline V gene data show CDR1 as SGHDT and CDR2 as YYEEEE. CDR3 loop: CASSFSRRAVYNEQFF. CDR3 coding DNA: TGTGCCAGCAGCTTTTCAAGGAGGGCGGTCTACAATGAGCAGTTCTTC.

The chain uses TRBV6-6 and TRBJ2-4; no reliable D call. Germline CDR1 reads MNHNY; CDR2 reads SVGAGI (reference sequence). This CDR3 is built from 16 residues. V lost 0 bases to trimming and J lost 0 bases, with 9 bases between them. The CDR3 is CASSYSANSAKNIQYF. The CDR3 nucleotides read TGTGCCAGCAGTTACTCGGCCAATTCAGCCAAAAACATTCAGTACTTC.

The chain recombines TRBV6-5 with TRBJ2-5; unclear D gene. The assigned J gene may be wrong: the sequence end matches TRBJ2-7 better. Per the germline V gene, CDR1 is MNHEY and CDR2 is SVGAGI. This CDR3 has 11 residues. DNA for the CDR3: TGTGCCAGCAGTAGGGACTACGAGCAGTACTTC. Protein: CASSRDYEQYF.

The chain employs TRBV4-2 and TRBJ1-5; tentative D call: TRBD1 (5 bases). The germline V gene encodes CDR1 LGHNA and CDR2 YNFKEQ. The CDR3 is 17 amino acids. V dropped 0 bases and J dropped 1 base, with 13 bases sitting between them. The CDR3 region has the DNA TGTGCCAGCAGCCAAGATGGTACACGGGGCAGCAATCAGCCCCAGCATTTT. It translates to CASSQDGTRGSNQPQHF.

This sequence joins TRBV12-2 and TRBJ2-7; the D call in the table, TRBD2, was not verified against the DNA. TRBV12-2 is a pseudogene locus. CDR3 length: 14 residues. CDR3 sequence: CASRSGPGSYEQYF. The CDR3 DNA follows: TGTGCAAGTCGCTCGGGTCCCGGCTCCTACGAGCAGTACTTC.

The rearrangement joins TRBV7-9 to TRBJ1-3, with D possibly TRBD1 on 5 matching bases. V shed 6 bases and J shed 4 bases, with 13 bases lying between them. Germline values: CDR1 SEHNR, CDR2 FQNEAQ (reference sequence). This CDR3 is 14 amino acids long. In nucleotides, the CDR3 is TGTGCCAGCAGGAGAGGGGTCATGGGAAACACCATATATTTT. Translation: CASRRGVMGNTIYF. The whole variable domain, filled in from reference TRBV7-9 and TRBJ1-3, reads DTGVSQNPRHKITKRGQNVTFRCDPISEHNRLYWYRQTLGQGPEFLTYFQNEAQLEKSRLLSDRFSAERPKGSFSTLEIQRTEQGDSAMYLCASRRGVMGNTIYFGEGSWLTVV.

The rearrangement links TRBV7-2 to TRBJ2-5; TRBD1 matches 8 bases. J gave up 0 bases and V 5 bases, and 5 bases lay outside the gene matches. This CDR3 spans 15 amino acids. Germline V lookup: CDR1 SGHTA, CDR2 FQGNSA. The DNA of the CDR3 is TGTGCCAGCAGCCGGGGACAGGCAAACCAAGAGACCCAGTACTTC. This codes for CASSRGQANQETQYF. Based on the CDR3 plus reference TRBV7-2 and TRBJ2-5, the full variable domain is GAGVSQSPSNKVTEKGKDVELRCDPISGHTALYWYRQSLGQGLEFLIYFQGNSAPDKSGLPSDRFSAERTGGSVSTLTIQRTQQEDSAVYLCASSRGQANQETQYFGPGTRLLVL.

This sequence joins TRBV7-2 and TRBJ2-2, with 7 bases aligning to TRBD1. There are 14 residues in the CDR3. The germline V gene has CDR1 SGHTA and CDR2 FQGNSA. With 2 bases clipped from V and 6 bases from J, the junction kept 3 bases outside the gene matches. As DNA, the CDR3 is TGTGCCAGCAGCTTAAACAGGGGAGCCGGGGAGCTGTTTTTT. Translated: CASSLNRGAGELFF.

The chain uses TRBV29-1 and TRBJ2-1, with D perhaps TRBD1 or TRBD2 (6 bases each). V gave up 5 bases and J gave up 3 bases, with 20 bases separating them. Germline V gene data show CDR1 as SQVTM and CDR2 as ANQGSEA. The CDR3 has 16 amino acids. This CDR3 is CSVPLSSGAIYNEQFF. The CDR3 nucleotides read TGCAGCGTTCCACTTTCCTCGGGGGCGATCTACAATGAGCAGTTCTTC.

This clone was counted once. The CDR3 region is CASSDRDYGYTF. The CDR3 DNA sequence: TGTGCCAGCTCGGACAGGGACTATGGCTACACCTTC. The genes are TRBV2 and TRBJ1-2, with 8 bases aligning to TRBD1. CDR3 length: 12 residues. Germline V CDR1 and CDR2: SNHLY, FYNNEI. The V segment lost 8 bases and the J segment 3 bases; nucleotides outside the gene matches: 2.

CDR3 loop: CASSATGGGTGELFF. In nucleotides, the CDR3 is TGCGCCAGCAGTGCGACAGGGGGTGGTACCGGGGAGCTGTTTTTT. V usage is TRBV10-1 and J usage is TRBJ2-2; 9 bases are a match to TRBD1. Germline loops: CDR1 WNHNN, CDR2 SYGVQD (reference sequence). This CDR3 has 15 residues. The V segment lost 4 bases and the J segment 5 bases; nucleotides outside the gene matches: 5.

DNA for the CDR3: TGTGCCAGCAGCCGGACAGGAGCCATCTACGAGCAGTACTTC. It codes for CASSRTGAIYEQYF. The V call is TRBV5-4, the J call TRBJ2-7; 7 bases map to TRBD1. The CDR3 totals 14 residues. The trim removed 4 bases at V and 3 bases at J, leaving 7 bases unmatched. Per the germline V gene, CDR1 is SGHNT and CDR2 is YYREEE (reference sequence).

The chain joins TRBV5-6 to TRBJ1-3; 8 nucleotides align to TRBD1. This CDR3 spans 16 amino acids. Germline V CDR1 and CDR2: SGHDT, YYEEEE. V lost 0 bases and J lost 0; bases outside the gene matches: 2. CDR3 protein: CASSLAGGGSGNTIYF. CDR3 DNA: TGTGCCAGCAGCTTGGCAGGGGGCGGCTCTGGAAACACCATATATTTT.

The chain combines TRBV11-2 with TRBJ2-7, with D tentatively TRBD1 or TRBD2 (5 bases each). Germline V lookup: CDR1 SGHAT, CDR2 FQNNGV. Trimming left V 0 bases short and J 6 bases short, with 6 bases between. The CDR3 has 12 residues. The CDR3 nucleotides are TGTGCCAGCAGCTTAGATGGGGGCGAGCAGTACTTC. Protein sequence: CASSLDGGEQYF.

This clone was picked up one time. This rearrangement joins TRBV30 to TRBJ1-1, with D unclear. Germline V gives CDR1 GTSNPN, CDR2 SVGIG (reference sequence). The CDR3 spans 13 residues. Trimming removed 2 bases from V and 6 bases from J, with 13 bases in between. CDR3 in amino acids: CAWSHRTRAEAFF. Written as DNA, the CDR3 is TGTGCCTGGAGTCACCGGACTCGGGCTGAAGCTTTCTTT.